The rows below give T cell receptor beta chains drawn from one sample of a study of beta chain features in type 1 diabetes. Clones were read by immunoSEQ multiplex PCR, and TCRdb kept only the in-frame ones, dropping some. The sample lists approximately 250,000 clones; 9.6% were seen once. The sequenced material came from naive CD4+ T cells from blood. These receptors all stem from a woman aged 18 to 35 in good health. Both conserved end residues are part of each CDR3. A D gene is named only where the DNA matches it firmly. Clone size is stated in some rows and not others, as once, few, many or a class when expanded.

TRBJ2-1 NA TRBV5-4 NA TGTGCCAGCAGCTTTGTTGCGAGAGGTCGCAATGAGCAGTTCTTC CASSFVARGRNEQFF
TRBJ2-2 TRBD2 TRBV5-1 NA TGCGCCAGCAGCCAGACTAGCGGTTACACCGGGGAGCTGTTTTTT CASSQTSGYTGELFF
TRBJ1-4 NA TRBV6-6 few TGTGCCAGCAGTTCCCCGCGAGCTCCTGATGAAAAACTGTTTTTT CASSSPRAPDEKLFF
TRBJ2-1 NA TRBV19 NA TGTGCCAGTAGTCTTTTCGGACAGTTTAGCTCCTACAATGAGCAGTTCTTC CASSLFGQFSSYNEQFF
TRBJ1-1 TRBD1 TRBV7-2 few TGTGCCAGCTCTAAGGGGGCCGTGGGGGACACTGAAGCTTTCTTT CASSKGAVGDTEAFF
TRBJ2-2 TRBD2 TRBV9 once TGTGCCAGCACCTATCATAGCGGGAGAACTGTCACCGGGGAGCTGTTTTTT CASTYHSGRTVTGELFF
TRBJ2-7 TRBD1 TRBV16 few TGTGCCAGCAGCCAATCTGGGGACAGACCCTACGAGCAGTACTTC CASSQSGDRPYEQYF
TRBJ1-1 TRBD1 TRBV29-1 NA TGCAGCGGGGATCGGGACAGGGGTGCCACTGAAGCTTTCTTT CSGDRDRGATEAFF
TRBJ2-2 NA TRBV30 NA TGTGCCTGGAGTGTCTTAGTACAGACCGGGGAGCTGTTTTTT CAWSVLVQTGELFF
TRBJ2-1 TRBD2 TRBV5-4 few TGTGCCAGCAGCTCGGGACTAGTTTCAAATGAGCAGTTCTTC CASSSGLVSNEQFF
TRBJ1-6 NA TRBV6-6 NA TGTGCCAGCAGTTACGACAAGCCATCCCTCCACTTT CASSYDKPSLHF
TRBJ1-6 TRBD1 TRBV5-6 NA TGTGCCAGCAGCGCGCCGGGACAGGGGCTCTATAATTCACCCCTCCACTTT CASSAPGQGLYNSPLHF
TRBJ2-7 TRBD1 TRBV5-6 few TGTGCCAGCAGGAGAGGGACAGATTCCTACGAGCAGTACTTC CASRRGTDSYEQYF
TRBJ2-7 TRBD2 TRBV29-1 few TGCAGCGCACGACTAGCGGGAGTCTACGAGCAGTACTTC CSARLAGVYEQYF
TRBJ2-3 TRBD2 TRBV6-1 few TGTGCCAGCATGTCTAGCGGGAGACCAGATACGCAGTATTTT CASMSSGRPDTQYF
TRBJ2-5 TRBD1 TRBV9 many TGTGCCAGCAGCGTAGGACAGGGAGAGACCCAGTACTTC CASSVGQGETQYF
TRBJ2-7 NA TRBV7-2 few TGTGCCAGCAGCTACGCGACAGTCTACGAGCAGTACTTC CASSYATVYEQYF
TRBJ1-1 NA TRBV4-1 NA TGCGCCAGCAGGGCTACAGGGAAGCTGAACACTGAAGCTTTCTTT CASRATGKLNTEAFF
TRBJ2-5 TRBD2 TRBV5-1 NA TGCGCCAGCAGCCCGGGCGGGACTAGCGCCCTTGGGCGGGAGACCCAGTACTTC CASSPGGTSALGRETQYF
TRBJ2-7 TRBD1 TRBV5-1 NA TGCGCCAGCAGCCCACGGGACAGATACTACGAGCAGTACTTC CASSPRDRYYEQYF
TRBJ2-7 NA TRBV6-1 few TGTGCCAGCAGTGTAGGGGCCCCCTACGAGCAGTACTTC CASSVGAPYEQYF
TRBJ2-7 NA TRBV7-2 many TGTGCCAGCAGCCCGGGGAGGTTCACCTACGAGCAGTACTTC CASSPGRFTYEQYF
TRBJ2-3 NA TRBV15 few TGTGCCACCAGCAGAGACAATTTCGGGACCGGGACACATACGCAGTATTTT CATSRDNFGTGTHTQYF
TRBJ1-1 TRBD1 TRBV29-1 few TGCAGCGTACAGGGGGCAGCTGAAGCTTTCTTT CSVQGAAEAFF
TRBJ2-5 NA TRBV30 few TGTGCCTGGAGTGTACGGACATCGCAAGAGACCCAGTACTTC CAWSVRTSQETQYF
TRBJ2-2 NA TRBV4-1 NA TGCGCCAGCAGCTTGCGCCTTGAGGGCTACACCGGGGAGCTGTTTTTT CASSLRLEGYTGELFF
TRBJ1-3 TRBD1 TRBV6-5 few TGTGCCAGCAGTTACTCAGGGACAGCAAACACCATATATTTT CASSYSGTANTIYF
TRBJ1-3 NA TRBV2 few TGTGCCAGCAGTGAAGAGCAAGAGATTGCCATATATTTT CASSEEQEIAIYF
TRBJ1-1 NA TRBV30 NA TGTGCCTGGACCAGACAAGCTCGAGCTTTCTTT CAWTRQARAFF
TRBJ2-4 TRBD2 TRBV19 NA TGTGCCAGTAGTCCCCTAGCGGGAGGGCTTGACATTCAGTACTTC CASSPLAGGLDIQYF
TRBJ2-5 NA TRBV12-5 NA TGTGCTAGTGGTTTGGTAGTCTTGCCCCAGGGTCTATCGGAGACCCAGTACTTC CASGLVVLPQGLSETQYF
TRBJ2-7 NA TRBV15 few TGTGCCACCAGCAGAGCAGAGCGACAGGCTGGCGAGCAGTACTTC CATSRAERQAGEQYF
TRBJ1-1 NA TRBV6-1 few TGTGCCAGCAGTGAAGCGAGCAGGGGCTGGCGCACTGAAGCTTTCTTT CASSEASRGWRTEAFF
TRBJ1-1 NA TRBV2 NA TGTGCCAGCAGGGAAAGTCTCAGCGGTACTGAAGCTTTCTTT CASRESLSGTEAFF
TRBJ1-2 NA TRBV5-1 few TGCGCCAGCAGCTTGGGGCCAGAAGGGGATGGCTACACCTTC CASSLGPEGDGYTF
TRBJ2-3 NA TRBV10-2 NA TGCGCCAGCAGTGATCGGGGGGCCCCAGATACGCAGTATTTT CASSDRGAPDTQYF
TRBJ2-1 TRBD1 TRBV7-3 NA TGTGCCAGCAGCGGACAGGGGTACAATGAGCAGTTCTTC CASSGQGYNEQFF
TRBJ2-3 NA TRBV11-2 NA TGTGCCAGCAGCTTAGGTATTTGGAGACAGTATAGCACAGATACGCAGTATTTT CASSLGIWRQYSTDTQYF